This T cell receptor (beta chain) was profiled in a study of human T cells and chemical hapten exposure. One entry per CDR3 protein, called by TCRdb with MiXCR from the RACE reads. The data show approximately 82,000 distinct CDR3 sequences, with roughly a tenth seen just once and less than 2.5% held by the top ten. Time point meaning: patch test 1, 2 weeks after DPC sensitization. The treatment was: therapeutic diphenylcyclopropenone sensitization with weekly scalp DPC. This clonotype was counted between two and nine times. Antigen specificity is unknown. Points from the study as a whole: A positive correlation with patch test score was found for PT1 expanded TCR counts. Among TCRs, those above 1 in 1000 frequency were unaffected by DPC sensitization.

The TCR originated in a man between 35 and 55 years old with alopecia areata. Some clones in this sample may be carry-over from other donors' samples. This specimen was whole blood, taken in connection with sensitization to the hapten diphenylcyclopropenone (DPC).

CDR3 residues: CASSDLGTGSSYNEQFF. The CDR3 region has the DNA TGTGCCAGCAGTGACCTCGGGACAGGGAGCTCCTACAATGAGCAGTTCTTC. The V and J genes are TRBV6-1 and TRBJ2-1, with 9 nucleotides matching TRBD1. This CDR3 has 17 residues. Germline V gene sequence: CDR1 MNHNS, CDR2 SASEGT. Unmatched junction bases numbered 6, after V lost 3 bases and J lost 0 bases.